This T cell receptor beta chain comes out of a study of blood T cells in healthy people across ages (dated by TCRdb to 2014 to 2015). Regarding the complete study: Template switching captured roughly one uniquely barcoded TCR beta cDNA molecule per two T cells in model experiments. To track age-related changes in TCR beta repertoire diversity, the study relied on deep sequencing normalized with unique cDNA molecular identifiers. The donors were divided into four age groups: young (average around 16 years), middle-aged (over 35), aged (around 59) and long-lived (around 80). Donors of different ages were randomly distributed across sequencing lanes to avoid experimental bias. The study analyzed two additional independent replicas of 1 million unique cDNA reads from the same blood draw for two donors, one aged 18 to 30 and one aged 80 or older. Overall study results and their limits: As age increased, observed TCR beta diversity per million T cells dropped in a roughly linear way, and a significant reduction was already evident by age 40. Compared with the aged group, more naive CD4+ T cells, fewer expanded clones and increased TCR diversity were shown by the long-lived group, suggesting age selection. Estimates of total diversity from one million sequenced T cells were regarded as lower bounds and underestimates. The percentage of naive T cells measured by flow cytometry correlated strongly with observed TCR beta diversity. Conclusive comparison of naive and antigen-experienced compartments was prevented by the profiling of bulk unsorted PBMCs. Donor CMV infection status was unknown, potentially confounding age-related changes in expanded clonotypes.

Donors were approximately 42 systemically healthy Caucasian individuals from Russia aged 6 to 90 years. Approximately 11 milliliters of peripheral blood were drawn from each donor into EDTA-treated Vacutainer tubes. Ficoll-Paque density-gradient centrifugation was used to isolate PBMCs, with at least 6.5 million per sample. Total RNA was extracted from PBMCs with Trizol reagent, with at least 5.5 micrograms obtained per sample. For every donor, flow cytometry on a PBMC aliquot measured the percentage of naive CD45RAhigh/CD27high T cells. Only one count was recorded for this clonotype. Its antigen is not yet known. Germline and junction disagree at one end, which may indicate a read error. The germline V gene yields SGDLS for CDR1 and YYNGEE for CDR2. The CDR3 measures 14 amino acids from cysteine to phenylalanine. Only the CDR3 DNA stays, 42 bases, in frame from base 1. Libraries came from 5' RACE. The listed sequencing device is Illumina HiSeq 2500. A second PCR of about 7 to 12 cycles was run with a J-beta primer mix and a sample-barcoded 5' primer. A unique molecular identifier was introduced onto each TCR beta cDNA molecule by a template-switch 5' adaptor carrying 12 random nucleotides. Each sample yielded at least 2.5 million CDR3-containing paired-end reads. First-strand cDNA synthesis was performed from all RNA using the Mint cDNA synthesis kit, with priming by a TRBC-specific oligonucleotide. Following uracil-DNA glycosylase treatment, a first 18-cycle PCR with universal primers M1SS and BC2_uni_R was performed on all cDNA. Per the authors' processing: For normalization, 1 million high-quality reads were randomly selected from each sample, with every read carrying a distinct molecular identifier. Instead of being binned into consensus sequences, reads that shared molecular identifiers were thrown out. MiTCR, with a Q25 quality threshold and the strictest error-elimination algorithm, was used for CDR3 identification, clonotype clustering and error correction. A nonparametric unseen species model using Euler transformation provided a lower-bound estimate of total TCR beta diversity. TCRdb handled the public reads itself, with Q25 trimming in fastp and clone calling in MiXCR, and kept productive beta chains. CDR3 protein duplicates are merged, each entry listing the most common genes and DNA. TCRdb, not the original authors, processed these V and J calls. Here the sample has some 800,000 distinct CDR3 sequences; 44% occur a single time. The ten largest clones capture approximately 19% of the sample.

This sequence was found in a man in his 60s in good health. Recombination joined TRBV9 with TRBJ2-1, and perhaps TRBD1 as D gene, on 6 matching bases. Material for sequencing was blood. The CDR3 protein sequence reads: CAGSVEGGYNEQFF. In nucleotides, the sequence is TGTGCCGGCAGCGTAGAAGGGGGTTACAATGAGCAGTTCTTC.